This entry is about one TCR beta chain. Libraries were prepared by immunoSEQ multiplex PCR; TCRdb keeps only in-frame clonotypes and omits some of them. The sample holds some 640,000 clones, roughly 90% seen once. In germline, CDR1 is LGHNA, CDR2 YNFKEQ. This CDR3 spans 15 amino acids. V was pared by 7 bases and J by 2 bases, with 14 bases between. Noted treatment: roughly 20 received Ad26.COV2.S at low or high dose, single or two shots; a few received placebo; per-sample allocation not given. At day 63 after the first vaccine or placebo injection, samples were drawn. This record comes from a study of Ad26.COV2.S vaccination and SARS-CoV-2 variants.

The J gene is TRBJ2-2, the V gene TRBV4-2; D perhaps matches TRBD2 (7 bases). Material: peripheral blood, obtained in a trial of Ad26.COV2.S vaccine versus placebo. The clonotype comes from a person between 18 and 59 years old who received the Ad26.COV2.S COVID-19 vaccine or a placebo. CDR3 DNA: TGTGCCAGCACCGTGCGGGGGCCCAACACCGGGGAGCTGTTTTTT. This sequence encodes CASTVRGPNTGELFF.